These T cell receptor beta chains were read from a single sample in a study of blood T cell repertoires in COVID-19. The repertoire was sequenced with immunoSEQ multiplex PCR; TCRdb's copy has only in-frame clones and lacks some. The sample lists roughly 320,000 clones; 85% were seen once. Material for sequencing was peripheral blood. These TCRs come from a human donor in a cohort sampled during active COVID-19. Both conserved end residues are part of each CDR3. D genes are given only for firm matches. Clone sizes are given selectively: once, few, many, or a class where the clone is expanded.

DNA: TGCAGCGTTGGTGACCGCCGGGGCGGGGAGCTGTTTTTT
CDR3: CSVGDRRGGELFF
V: TRBV29-1
J: TRBJ2-2
size: .
D: .
length: 13

DNA: TGCAGTATTACAGGGGAGAAGGCTTTCTTT
CDR3: CSITGEKAFF
V: TRBV20-1
J: TRBJ1-1
size: .
D: TRBD1
length: 10

DNA: TGTGCCAGCAGCTTAGGGAGCGAGCAGTACTTC
CDR3: CASSLGSEQYF
V: TRBV13
J: TRBJ2-7
size: once
D: .
length: 11

DNA: TGTGCCAGCAGTTCCGACAGGGAGGTCGATACGCAGTATTTT
CDR3: CASSSDREVDTQYF
V: TRBV6-4
J: TRBJ2-3
size: .
D: .
length: 14

DNA: TGTGCCAGCAGCGCTGTGGGAGGGATCATCACCGGGGAGCTGTTTTTT
CDR3: CASSAVGGIITGELFF
V: TRBV9
J: TRBJ2-2
size: .
D: TRBD2
length: 16

DNA: TGTGCCAGCAGCCGGACTAGCGGGATTACCGGGGAGCTGTTTTTT
CDR3: CASSRTSGITGELFF
V: TRBV5-5
J: TRBJ2-2
size: .
D: TRBD2
length: 15

DNA: TGTGCCAGCAGTTACTCCGGGGGCTATGGCTACACCTTC
CDR3: CASSYSGGYGYTF
V: TRBV6-2/TRBV6-3
J: TRBJ1-2
size: .
D: .
length: 13

DNA: TGTGCCAGCAGCCCCGGGGCGGGGGGGAACACCGGGGAGCTGTTTTTT
CDR3: CASSPGAGGNTGELFF
V: TRBV9
J: TRBJ2-2
size: .
D: TRBD2
length: 16

DNA: TGTGCCAGCAGCTTAGTGGGGGGTAGTGGCTACACCTTC
CDR3: CASSLVGGSGYTF
V: TRBV7-9
J: TRBJ1-2
size: .
D: .
length: 13

DNA: TGTGCCAGCAGTTCTCAGGGGATCGGGCCCCAGCATTTT
CDR3: CASSSQGIGPQHF
V: TRBV27
J: TRBJ1-5
size: .
D: .
length: 13

DNA: TGCGCCAGCAGCTTGCCGACAGGGTATGGAAACACCATATATTTT
CDR3: CASSLPTGYGNTIYF
V: TRBV5-1
J: TRBJ1-3
size: .
D: TRBD1
length: 15

DNA: TGTGCCAGCAGTTACGTTCCAGGCCAGCCCCAGCATTTT
CDR3: CASSYVPGQPQHF
V: TRBV6-5
J: TRBJ1-5
size: .
D: .
length: 13

DNA: TGCAGTGCTAGTGGAGTTTTGTCGAACACTGAAGCTTTCTTT
CDR3: CSASGVLSNTEAFF
V: TRBV20-1
J: TRBJ1-1
size: .
D: .
length: 14

DNA: TGTGCCACCAGCGACCGGGGGGGAAACACTGAAGCTTTCTTT
CDR3: CATSDRGGNTEAFF
V: TRBV24-1
J: TRBJ1-1
size: once
D: .
length: 14

DNA: TGTGCCAGCAGCACGACAGTATCCTACGAGCAGTACTTC
CDR3: CASSTTVSYEQYF
V: TRBV7-9
J: TRBJ2-7
size: .
D: .
length: 13

DNA: TGTGCCACCGGCGAGCGAGATACGCAGTATTTT
CDR3: CATGERDTQYF
V: TRBV24-1
J: TRBJ2-3
size: .
D: .
length: 11

DNA: TGCGCCAGCAGCCTAAACAGGGTAGACGAAAAACTGTTTTTT
CDR3: CASSLNRVDEKLFF
V: TRBV5-1
J: TRBJ1-4
size: .
D: .
length: 14

DNA: TGTGCCAGTAGTCCGTCGAACGGCCGGGGGACAGATACGCAGTATTTT
CDR3: CASSPSNGRGTDTQYF
V: TRBV19
J: TRBJ2-3
size: .
D: .
length: 16

DNA: TGTGCCAGCAGTGAGCGGGGGTTCTCCTACGAGCAGTACTTC
CDR3: CASSERGFSYEQYF
V: TRBV6-1
J: TRBJ2-7
size: .
D: TRBD2
length: 14

DNA: TGCGCCAGCAGCTTCCAACTGATGAACTCTGGAAACACCATATATTTT
CDR3: CASSFQLMNSGNTIYF
V: TRBV5-1
J: TRBJ1-3
size: .
D: .
length: 16

DNA: TGCGCCAGCAGCTCCGACCCCCTAGCGGCGGGAGATACGCAGTATTTT
CDR3: CASSSDPLAAGDTQYF
V: TRBV5-1
J: TRBJ2-3
size: .
D: TRBD2
length: 16

DNA: TGTGCCAGCAGCCAGGGGGGCGAGCAGTACTTC
CDR3: CASSQGGEQYF
V: TRBV3-1/TRBV3-2
J: TRBJ2-7
size: .
D: .
length: 11

DNA: TGTGCCAGCAGCTTCAGCTCAGGACAAACCCCTTATGGCTACACCTTC
CDR3: CASSFSSGQTPYGYTF
V: TRBV7-2
J: TRBJ1-2
size: .
D: .
length: 16

DNA: TGTGCCAGCAGCCGCAGGGGGCTCTCTGGGGCCAACGTCCTGACTTTC
CDR3: CASSRRGLSGANVLTF
V: TRBV5-8
J: TRBJ2-6
size: few
D: TRBD1
length: 16

DNA: TGCGCCAGCAGCTTGGCGGAAGTCGGGGAAAAACTGTTTTTT
CDR3: CASSLAEVGEKLFF
V: TRBV5-1
J: TRBJ1-4
size: .
D: .
length: 14

DNA: TGCGCCAGCAGCCGAGAGACAGCATACACAGATACGCAGTATTTT
CDR3: CASSRETAYTDTQYF
V: TRBV4-1
J: TRBJ2-3
size: .
D: .
length: 15

DNA: TGTGCCAGCAGCCCCTCGCCGGGACAGGTTTATGGTAGTGAGCAGTTCTTC
CDR3: CASSPSPGQVYGSEQFF
V: TRBV5-4
J: TRBJ2-1
size: .
D: TRBD1
length: 17

DNA: TGTGCCAGCAGTCTAGCGGGGGGGAGGACTGGGGCCAACGTCCTGACTTTC
CDR3: CASSLAGGRTGANVLTF
V: TRBV6-6
J: TRBJ2-6
size: .
D: TRBD2
length: 17

DNA: TGCGCCAGCAGCCTCTCCCGGGGGGGGGCCCACGAGCAGTACTTC
CDR3: CASSLSRGGAHEQYF
V: TRBV5-1
J: TRBJ2-7
size: .
D: TRBD2
length: 15

DNA: TGTGCCAGCAGCGTCTCCGGGGGGACCGGGGAGCTGTTTTTT
CDR3: CASSVSGGTGELFF
V: TRBV9
J: TRBJ2-2
size: once
D: TRBD2
length: 14

DNA: TGTGCCAGCTCACCAGGCGGGGGAAGCACAGATACGCAGTATTTT
CDR3: CASSPGGGSTDTQYF
V: TRBV18
J: TRBJ2-3
size: .
D: TRBD2
length: 15

DNA: TGTGCCAGTAGCCCTTCAGGACTCACTGAAGCTTTCTTT
CDR3: CASSPSGLTEAFF
V: TRBV19
J: TRBJ1-1
size: .
D: .
length: 13

DNA: TGTGCCAGCAGCCAAGATGGGGCGGCCTACGAGCAGTACTTC
CDR3: CASSQDGAAYEQYF
V: TRBV14
J: TRBJ2-7
size: .
D: .
length: 14

DNA: TGTGCCAGCAGTTACTACAGGGTTTCTGGCTACACCTTC
CDR3: CASSYYRVSGYTF
V: TRBV6-5
J: TRBJ1-2
size: .
D: .
length: 13

DNA: TGTGCCACCAGTGATGTGAGGCGGGGCCTTCGCACAGATACGCAGTATTTT
CDR3: CATSDVRRGLRTDTQYF
V: TRBV24-1
J: TRBJ2-3
size: .
D: .
length: 17

DNA: TGTGCCAGCAGTATTCTCGGGACAGAGGAAGCTTTCTTT
CDR3: CASSILGTEEAFF
V: TRBV27
J: TRBJ1-1
size: once
D: TRBD1
length: 13

DNA: TGTGCCAGTAGTAGGCAGACAGGGCTTTTGAACACTGAAGCTTTCTTT
CDR3: CASSRQTGLLNTEAFF
V: TRBV19
J: TRBJ1-1
size: .
D: TRBD1
length: 16

DNA: TGCGCCAGCAGTGACAGGCCGTACGAGCAGTACTTC
CDR3: CASSDRPYEQYF
V: TRBV10-1
J: TRBJ2-7
size: few
D: .
length: 12

DNA: TGCGCCAGCAGCGGAGGACAGGGGGCCGCTGAAGCTTTCTTT
CDR3: CASSGGQGAAEAFF
V: TRBV5-1
J: TRBJ1-1
size: few
D: TRBD1
length: 14

DNA: TGTGCCAGTAGTATAGAAGCGGGCACAGCCAAAAACATTCAGTACTTC
CDR3: CASSIEAGTAKNIQYF
V: TRBV19
J: TRBJ2-4
size: once
D: .
length: 16

DNA: TGTGCCAGCAGCCCAGGGGCAACAACCTACGAGCAGTACTTC
CDR3: CASSPGATTYEQYF
V: TRBV9
J: TRBJ2-7
size: .
D: .
length: 14

DNA: TGTGCCAGCATCAGGGTAGATAATAACTATGGCTACACCTTC
CDR3: CASIRVDNNYGYTF
V: TRBV6-7
J: TRBJ1-2
size: .
D: .
length: 14

DNA: TGTGCCAGTAGTATTAGGGGCGACTATGGCTACACCTTC
CDR3: CASSIRGDYGYTF
V: TRBV19
J: TRBJ1-2
size: .
D: .
length: 13

DNA: TGTGCCAGCTCACTCGACGGGAATCAGCCCCAGCATTTT
CDR3: CASSLDGNQPQHF
V: TRBV18
J: TRBJ1-5
size: .
D: .
length: 13